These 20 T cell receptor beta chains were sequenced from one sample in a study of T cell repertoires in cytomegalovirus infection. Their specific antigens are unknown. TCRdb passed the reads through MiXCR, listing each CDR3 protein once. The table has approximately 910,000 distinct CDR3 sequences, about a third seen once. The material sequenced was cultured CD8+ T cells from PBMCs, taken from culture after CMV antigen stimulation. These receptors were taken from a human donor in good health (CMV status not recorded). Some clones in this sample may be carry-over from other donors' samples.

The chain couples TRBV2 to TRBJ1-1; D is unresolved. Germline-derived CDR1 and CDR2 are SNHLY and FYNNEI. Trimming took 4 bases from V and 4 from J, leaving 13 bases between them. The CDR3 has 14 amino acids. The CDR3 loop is CASSVAEVGTEAFF. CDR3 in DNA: TGTGCCAGCAGTGTTGCAGAGGTAGGCACTGAAGCTTTCTTT.

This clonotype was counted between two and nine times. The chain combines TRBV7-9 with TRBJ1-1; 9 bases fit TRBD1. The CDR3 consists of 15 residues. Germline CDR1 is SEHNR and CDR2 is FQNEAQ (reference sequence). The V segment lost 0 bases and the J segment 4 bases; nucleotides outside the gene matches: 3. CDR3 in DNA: TGTGCCAGCAGCTTAGCAAGACAGGGGGTCACTGAAGCTTTCTTT. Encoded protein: CASSLARQGVTEAFF.

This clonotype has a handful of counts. CDR3: CASNGGFGGSYNEQFF. In DNA, the CDR3 is TGTGCCAGCAATGGAGGGTTCGGGGGATCCTACAATGAGCAGTTCTTC. The V gene is TRBV28, the J gene TRBJ2-1; the D gene is possibly TRBD2 (6 bases). Germline CDR1 and CDR2: MDHEN and SYDVKM. Between the trimmed V and J ends, which lost 7 bases and 1 base, there was a span of 17 bases. The CDR3 runs 16 residues.

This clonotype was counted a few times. The CDR3 here is CASSPGLAALSSSYNEQFF. CDR3 bases: TGTGCCAGCAGTCCGGGACTAGCGGCACTCTCGAGCTCCTACAATGAGCAGTTCTTC. The chain uses TRBV25-1 and TRBJ2-1; the match to TRBD2 covers 11 bases. V lost 5 bases to trimming and J lost 0 bases; unmatched junction nucleotides: 12. The CDR3 length is 19 residues. Germline loops: CDR1 MGHDK, CDR2 SYGVNS.

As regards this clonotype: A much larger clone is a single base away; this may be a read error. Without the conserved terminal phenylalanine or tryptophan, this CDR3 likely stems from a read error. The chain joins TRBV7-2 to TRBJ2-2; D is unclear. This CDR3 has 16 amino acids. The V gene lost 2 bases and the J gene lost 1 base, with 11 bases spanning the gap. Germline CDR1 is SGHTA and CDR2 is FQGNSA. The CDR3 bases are TGTGCCAGCAGCTTATTCTTCCAGGAGAACACCGGGGAGCTGTTTTCT. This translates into CASSLFFQENTGELFS.

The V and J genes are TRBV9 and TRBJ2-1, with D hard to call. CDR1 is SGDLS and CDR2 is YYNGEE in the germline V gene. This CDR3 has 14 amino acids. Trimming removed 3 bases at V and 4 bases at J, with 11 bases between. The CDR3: CASSAAPDYNEQFF. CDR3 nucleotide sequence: TGTGCCAGCAGCGCCGCCCCAGATTACAATGAGCAGTTCTTC. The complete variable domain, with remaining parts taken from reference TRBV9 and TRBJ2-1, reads DSGVTQTPKHLITATGQRVTLRCSPRSGDLSVYWYQQSLDQGLQFLIQYYNGEERAKGNILERFSAQQFPDLHSELNLSSLELGDSALYFCASSAAPDYNEQFFGPGTRLTVL.

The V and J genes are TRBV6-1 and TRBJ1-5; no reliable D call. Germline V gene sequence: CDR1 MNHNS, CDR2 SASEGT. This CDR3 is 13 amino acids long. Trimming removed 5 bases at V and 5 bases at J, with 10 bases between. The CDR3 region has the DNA TGTGCCAGCAGTAACCCTAGGGATCAGCCCCAGCATTTT. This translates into CASSNPRDQPQHF.

CDR3 residues: CASSFKPSSYNSPLHF. The CDR3 DNA reads as TGTGCCAGCAGTTTCAAACCTAGCTCCTATAATTCACCCCTCCACTTT. This chain joins TRBV27 and TRBJ1-6; D is unresolved. V lost 3 bases and J 0 bases, leaving 9 bases between the germline ends. CDR1 is MNHEY, CDR2 SMNVEV, per germline (reference sequence). The CDR3 covers 16 residues.

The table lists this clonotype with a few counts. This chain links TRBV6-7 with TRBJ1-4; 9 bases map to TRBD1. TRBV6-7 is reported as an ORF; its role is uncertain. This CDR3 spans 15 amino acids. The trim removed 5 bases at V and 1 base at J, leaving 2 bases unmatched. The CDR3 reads CASSRQGETNEKLFF. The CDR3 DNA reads TGTGCCAGCAGTCGACAGGGGGAAACTAATGAAAAACTGTTTTTT.

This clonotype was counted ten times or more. The DNA for the CDR3 is TGTGCCAGCAGCCCCTCAAATAACTTTGAGACCCAGTACTTC. It codes for CASSPSNNFETQYF. This chain uses TRBV7-6 with TRBJ2-5; D unclear. Per the germline V gene, CDR1 is SGHVS and CDR2 is FNYEAQ. Trimming left V 5 bases short and J 5 bases short, with 15 bases between. The CDR3 loop spans 14 amino acids.

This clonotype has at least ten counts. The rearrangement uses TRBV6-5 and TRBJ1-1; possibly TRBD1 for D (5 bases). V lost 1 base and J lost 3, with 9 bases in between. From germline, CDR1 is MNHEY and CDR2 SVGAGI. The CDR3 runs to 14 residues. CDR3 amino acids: CASSYFQGDTEAFF. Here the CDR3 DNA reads TGTGCCAGCAGTTACTTCCAGGGTGACACTGAAGCTTTCTTT.

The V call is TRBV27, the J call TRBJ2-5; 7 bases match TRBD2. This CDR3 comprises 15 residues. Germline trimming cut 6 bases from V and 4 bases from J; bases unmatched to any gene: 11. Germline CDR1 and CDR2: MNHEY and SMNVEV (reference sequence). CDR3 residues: CASSLTWGGGETQYF. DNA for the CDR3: TGTGCCAGCAGCCTAACCTGGGGGGGTGGAGAGACCCAGTACTTC.

The CDR3 DNA is TGTGCCACCAGTGATTCCGGGACAGGGAACACAGATACGCAGTATTTT. Translation: CATSDSGTGNTDTQYF. This rearrangement joins TRBV24-1 to TRBJ2-3; 9 nucleotides match TRBD1. Trimming took 2 bases from V and 2 from J; bases not matched to a gene: 4. This CDR3 spans 16 amino acids. Germline-derived CDR1 and CDR2 are KGHDR and SFDVKD.

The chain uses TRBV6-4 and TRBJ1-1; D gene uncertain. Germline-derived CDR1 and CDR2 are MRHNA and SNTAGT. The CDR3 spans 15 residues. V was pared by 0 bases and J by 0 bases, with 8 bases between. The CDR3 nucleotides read TGTGCCAGCAGTGACTCAAAGGGCATGAACACTGAAGCTTTCTTT. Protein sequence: CASSDSKGMNTEAFF.

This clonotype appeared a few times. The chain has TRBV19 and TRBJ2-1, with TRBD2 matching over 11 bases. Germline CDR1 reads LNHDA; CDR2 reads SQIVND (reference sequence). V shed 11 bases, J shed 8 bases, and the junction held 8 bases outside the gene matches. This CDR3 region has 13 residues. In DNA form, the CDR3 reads TGTGCCTCCTCTAGCGGGGGGTACTATGAGCAGTTCTTC. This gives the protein CASSSGGYYEQFF. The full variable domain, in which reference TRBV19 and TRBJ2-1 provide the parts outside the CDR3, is DGGITQSPKYLFRKEGQNVTLSCEQNLNHDAMYWYRQDPGQGLRLIYYSQIVNDFQKGDIAEGYSVSREKKESFPLTVTSAQKNPTAFYLCASSSGGYYEQFFGPGTRLTVL.

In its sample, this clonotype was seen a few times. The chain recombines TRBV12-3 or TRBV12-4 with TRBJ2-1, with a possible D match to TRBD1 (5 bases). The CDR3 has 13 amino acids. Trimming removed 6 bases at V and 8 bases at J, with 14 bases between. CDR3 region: CASSLTSRDEQFF. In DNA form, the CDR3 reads TGTGCCAGCAGCTTGACGAGCAGGGATGAGCAGTTCTTC.

The CDR3 loop is CASNPGAITNEKLFF. CDR3 nucleotide sequence: TGCGCCAGCAACCCGGGAGCGATCACTAATGAAAAACTGTTTTTT. The chain recombines TRBV5-1 with TRBJ1-4; D gene uncertain. Germline V CDR1 and CDR2: SGHRS, YFSETQ. This CDR3 has 15 amino acids. V dropped 6 bases and J dropped 2 bases, with 14 bases sitting between them. Based on the CDR3 plus reference TRBV5-1 and TRBJ1-4, the full variable domain is KAGVTQTPRYLIKTRGQQVTLSCSPISGHRSVSWYQQTPGQGLQFLFEYFSETQRNKGNFPGRFSGRQFSNSRSEMNVSTLELGDSALYLCASNPGAITNEKLFFGSGTQLSVL.

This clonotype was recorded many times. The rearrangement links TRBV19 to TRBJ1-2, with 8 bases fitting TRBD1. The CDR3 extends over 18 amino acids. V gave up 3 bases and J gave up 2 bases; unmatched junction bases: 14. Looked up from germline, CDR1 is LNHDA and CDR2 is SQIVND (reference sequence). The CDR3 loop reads CASSMTDRGSLRNYGYTF. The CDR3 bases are TGTGCCAGTAGTATGACCGACAGGGGCTCGCTCCGGAACTATGGCTACACCTTC.

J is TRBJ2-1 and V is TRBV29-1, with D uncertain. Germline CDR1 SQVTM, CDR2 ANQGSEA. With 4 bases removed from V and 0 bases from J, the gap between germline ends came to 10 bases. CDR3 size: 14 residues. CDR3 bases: TGCAGCGTTGTTTTGGGTACCTCCTACAATGAGCAGTTCTTC. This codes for CSVVLGTSYNEQFF.

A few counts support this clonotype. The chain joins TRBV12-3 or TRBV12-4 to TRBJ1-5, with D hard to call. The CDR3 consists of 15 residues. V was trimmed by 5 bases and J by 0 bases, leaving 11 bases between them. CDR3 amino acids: CASSLDTNSNQPQHF. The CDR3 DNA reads TGTGCCAGCAGTCTCGACACTAATAGCAATCAGCCCCAGCATTTT.